This TCR beta chain was retrieved from a study of blood T cells in healthy people across ages. A second PCR of about 6 to 12 cycles used a sample-barcoded 5' primer and a J-beta primer mix. TCRdb ran MiXCR on the 5' RACE reads and lists one entry per CDR3 protein. The sample lists some 1.5 million distinct CDR3 sequences; about 30% were seen once. Samples each yielded at least 6 micrograms of total RNA. Looked up from germline, CDR1 is SQVTM and CDR2 is ANQGSEA. The CDR3 consists of 12 residues. V was shortened by 5 bases and J by 6 bases, with 10 bases between the two germline ends. This clonotype was picked up a small number of times.

The sequence derives from a woman aged 25 to 39 in good health. Sequenced input: blood. The gene calls are TRBV29-1 and TRBJ1-4; possible D gene TRBD1, 5 bases. The CDR3 loop is CSVIGGDEKLFF. DNA of the CDR3: TGCAGCGTTATTGGGGGAGATGAAAAACTGTTTTTT.